This record concerns one T cell receptor (beta chain) sequence. Its target is unknown. The entry originates in a study of cytomegalovirus exposure and HLA in healthy donors. Across the whole study: Early release data held some 80 million unique TCRs from HLA-typed donors. Of all 400 or so donors who were genotyped, roughly 83% belonged to the Caucasian-associated ancestry cluster.

The PCR ran on 60 Vbeta and 13 Jbeta primers. Sequencing used immunoSEQ multiplex PCR; TCRdb keeps in-frame clones, though not all of them. The sample carries 80,000 to 100,000 clones, 80% to 90% recorded once. Participants comprised healthy donors of bone marrow. The CDR3 loop spans 14 amino acids. CDR1 is MNHEY and CDR2 is SMNVEV in the germline V gene (reference sequence). V lost 2 bases and J 3 bases, leaving 8 bases between the germline ends. Findings and limits, study-wide: Later analysis demonstrated an association between a missense DCLRE1C variant and TCR beta V- and J-gene trimming.

Sequenced input: PBMCs. The receptor was isolated from a man between 35 and 55 years old in good health and CMV-seronegative. This rearrangement joins TRBV27 to TRBJ2-1, with D perhaps TRBD2 (5 bases). The CDR3 loop reads CASSLTRVYNEQFF. CDR3 nucleotides: TGTGCCAGCAGTTTAACTAGAGTCTACAATGAGCAGTTCTTC.